The next 8 T cell receptor beta chains were all read from a single sample in a study of cytomegalovirus exposure and HLA in healthy donors. In the PCR, 60 Vbeta and 13 Jbeta primers were used. Method: immunoSEQ multiplex PCR; TCRdb's copy keeps in-frame clones and lacks some. There are roughly 140,000 clones in the sample; 60% to 80% occur only once, and about 0.66% lies in the top ten. Sequencing used PBMCs. The receptors originated from a male donor in good health and CMV-seronegative.

This clone has more than one count but fewer than ten. The rearrangement links TRBV7-2 to TRBJ2-1; perhaps TRBD2 as D (6 bases). The V end was cut by 4 bases, the J end by 3 bases, with 16 bases between. Germline V lookup: CDR1 SGHTA, CDR2 FQGNSA. The CDR3 is 16 amino acids. In DNA, the CDR3 is TGTGCCAGCAGCTCAGGCGGGACCACCTTCTACAATGAGCAGTTCTTC. Translating gives CASSSGGTTFYNEQFF.

The rearrangement links TRBV30 to TRBJ2-5; 9 nucleotides agree with TRBD1. CDR1 GTSNPN and CDR2 SVGIG come from the germline V gene (reference sequence). The CDR3 length is 15 residues. J was trimmed by 5 bases and V by 2 bases; bases with no gene match: 9. CDR3 amino acids: CAWSKGGQGLETQYF. The CDR3 DNA reads TGTGCCTGGAGTAAGGGGGGACAGGGTTTGGAGACCCAGTACTTC.

The gene calls are TRBV25-1 and TRBJ2-1, with 13 bases fitting TRBD2. The J segment lost 6 bases and the V segment lost 0 bases, leaving 2 bases of the junction unmatched. The CDR3 is made up of 16 amino acids. Germline V gives CDR1 MGHDK, CDR2 SYGVNS. The DNA for the CDR3 is TGTGCCAGCAGTGAATATAGACTAGCGGGAGGCAATGAGCAGTTCTTC. Translating it yields CASSEYRLAGGNEQFF.

The rearrangement links TRBV23-1 to TRBJ2-2; TRBD2 matches 7 bases. TRBV23-1 is treated as an ORF (open reading frame) with a function not yet certain. V was clipped by 4 bases and J by 3 bases; unmatched bases: 2. This CDR3 has 14 amino acids. The CDR3 here is CASSREGHTGELFF. In nucleotides, the CDR3 is TGCGCCAGCAGTCGGGAGGGACACACCGGGGAGCTGTTTTTT.

V is TRBV9 and J is TRBJ2-2; 9 positions match TRBD2. Germline lookup yields CDR1 SGDLS and CDR2 YYNGEE. V lost 4 bases to trimming and J lost 6 bases; unmatched junction nucleotides: 7. This CDR3 is 15 amino acids long. DNA of the CDR3: TGTGCCAGCAGCCCCCTAGCGGGGACCGCCGGGGAGCTGTTTTTT. It yields the protein CASSPLAGTAGELFF.

This clone has a single count. The chain has TRBV4-3 and TRBJ2-6; D ambiguous. Trimming removed 0 bases at V and 4 bases at J, with 19 bases between. There are 19 residues in the CDR3. The germline V gene encodes CDR1 LGHNA and CDR2 YSLEER. In DNA form, the CDR3 reads TGCGCCAGCAGCCAAGATAACCCGTCAGTGCAGGCGGGGGCCAACGTCCTGACTTTC. Amino acids: CASSQDNPSVQAGANVLTF.

V gene TRBV5-6 combines with J gene TRBJ2-7; D might be TRBD1 (5 bases). Germline values: CDR1 SGHDT, CDR2 YYEEEE. This CDR3 has 14 residues. The V end lost 0 bases, the J end lost 2 bases, and 9 bases lay between the germline ends. The CDR3 here is CASSLGQLTYEQYF. CDR3 DNA sequence: TGTGCCAGCAGCTTGGGACAGCTTACCTACGAGCAGTACTTC.

This rearrangement joins TRBV9 to TRBJ2-5; D possibly corresponds to TRBD2 (6 bases). Germline lookup yields CDR1 SGDLS and CDR2 YYNGEE. Trimming removed 0 bases at V and 2 bases at J, with 17 bases between. The CDR3 runs to 17 residues. The DNA for the CDR3 is TGTGCCAGCAGCGTAGGCGGGGAGAAGGGACGGCAAGAGACCCAGTACTTC. Translation gives CASSVGGEKGRQETQYF.